This T cell receptor (beta chain) was sequenced in a study of shared clonotypes between healthy human individuals. Overall study context: For every donor, three CD4 naive, three CD4 memory, two CD8 naive and one CD8 memory plates were used.

Findings and limits, study-wide: Non-shared clonotypes showed lower generation probabilities than clonotypes common to all four donors.

About this clone: Its antigen is still unknown.

CD45RA+ naive and CD45RA-negative memory subsets were separated from CD4+ cells. Produced via immunoSEQ multiplex PCR; TCRdb's table is partial and in-frame only. Of roughly 2.2 million clones in the sample, around 93% were seen once. The sequenced sample was naive CD4+ T cells from PBMCs. Subset of the sample: CD45RA+ positively selected. This receptor was obtained from a man between 18 and 35 years old in good health. Some clones in this sample may be carry-over from other donors' samples.

DNA for the CDR3: TGTGCCAGCAGTTTATCCAGGACAGGGGGCTTAGCTAACTATGGCTACACCTTC. Protein sequence: CASSLSRTGGLANYGYTF. The rearrangement uses TRBV28 and TRBJ1-2, with 11 bases matching TRBD1. CDR1 and CDR2 (germline): MDHEN, SYDVKM. The CDR3 is made up of 18 amino acids. Unmatched junction bases numbered 7, after V lost 1 base and J lost 0 bases.